The text below deals with one T cell receptor (beta chain). The antigen is undetermined. 5' RACE with UMI labels generated the TRB cDNA libraries. Following a re-call of the 5' RACE reads, TCRdb has one entry per CDR3 protein and lacks DNA. The table gives about 120,000 distinct CDR3 sequences; the top ten clones make up around 0.38% of it. These data are taken from a study of CXCR3-negative and CXCR3-positive naive CD8 T cells. Across the whole study: The libraries yielded 120 million to 150 million TRB reads, about 1.5 +/- 0.3 million each.

The CDR3 sequence is 19 residues long. Germline assignment: CDR1 SEHNR and CDR2 FQNEAQ (reference sequence). Study-wide findings and caveats: A higher hydrophobicity marked the TRB CDR3s of CXCR3-positive naive cells versus CXCR3-negative naive cells. Naive subsets did not differ in surface CD5, and the authors estimated TCR strength using properties of the TRB CDR3.

A CD45RO-CCR7+CD27+CD95- profile was what naive CD8+ T cells displayed. This TCR was recovered from a human donor in good health. Some clones in this sample may be carry-over from other donors' samples. Sequenced material: naive CXCR3+ CD8+ T cells from blood. Subset: CD45RO-CCR7+CD27+CD95- naive CD8+ T cells expressing CXCR3 (TNR3+). V and J are TRBV7-9 and TRBJ2-3; there is no DNA to check the TCRdb D call of TRBD2. The CDR3 protein is CASSPGLAGSGERTDTQYF.